The 17 T cell receptor beta chains listed next were all sequenced from one sample in a study of PD-L1 blockade in urothelial cancer. TCRdb's copy holds only in-frame clones and misses some; the assay was immunoSEQ multiplex PCR. This table holds around 50,000 clones, about 85% found once. This sample's time point: peripheral blood 6 weeks after treatment start. The sample consisted of PBMCs, taken around atezolizumab (anti-PD-L1) treatment. The receptors shown here come from a man between 45 and 60 years old with urothelial cancer.

The V and J genes are TRBV6-1 and TRBJ1-2; D remains ambiguous. Germline CDR1 is MNHNS and CDR2 is SASEGT. The CDR3 extends over 14 amino acids. V lost 0 bases, J lost 4 bases, and 9 bases lay in between. The CDR3 is CASSEAGRPYGYTF. Here the CDR3 DNA reads TGTGCCAGCAGTGAAGCGGGCAGGCCCTATGGCTACACCTTC.

The chain combines TRBV5-1 with TRBJ1-4; no clear D. This CDR3 has 15 residues. CDR1 and CDR2 from the germline V gene are SGHRS and YFSETQ. V shed 1 base and J shed 0 bases, with 7 bases lying between them. CDR3 nucleotides: TGCGCCAGCAGCTTGCTCGGGGCAACTAATGAAAAACTGTTTTTT. Protein: CASSLLGATNEKLFF.

The chain employs TRBV5-5 and TRBJ2-7; D possibly corresponds to TRBD1 (6 bases). CDR3 size: 15 residues. Germline CDR1 SGHKS, CDR2 YYEKEE (reference sequence). The ends were cut back, 0 bases at V and 4 bases at J, with 14 bases in the middle. CDR3: CASSLGQDLWYEQYF. CDR3 DNA: TGTGCCAGCAGCTTGGGACAGGACCTTTGGTACGAGCAGTACTTC.

V and J are TRBV7-2 and TRBJ2-4; TRBD2 is a possible D gene (6 bases). Germline loops: CDR1 SGHTA, CDR2 FQGNSA. The ends were cut back, 5 bases at V and 1 base at J, with 12 bases in the middle. The CDR3 contains 15 residues. The CDR3 loop reads CASSPGAGAKNIQYF. The DNA of the CDR3 is TGTGCCAGCAGCCCCGGGGCGGGGGCCAAAAACATTCAGTACTTC. The full variable domain, with the rest looked up from reference TRBV7-2 and TRBJ2-4, is GAGVSQSPSNKVTEKGKDVELRCDPISGHTALYWYRQSLGQGLEFLIYFQGNSAPDKSGLPSDRFSAERTGGSVSTLTIQRTQQEDSAVYLCASSPGAGAKNIQYFGAGTRLSVL.

The chain is built from TRBV7-2 and TRBJ2-3; TRBD2 aligns across 12 bases. The V and J ends lost 5 bases and 0 bases, in that order; junction bases with no gene match: 6. Germline V lookup: CDR1 SGHTA, CDR2 FQGNSA. The CDR3 is made up of 17 amino acids. CDR3 sequence reads: CASSPSGRASSTDTQYF. The CDR3 nucleotides are TGTGCCAGCAGCCCTAGCGGGAGGGCCTCTAGCACAGATACGCAGTATTTT.

This sequence joins TRBV7-6 and TRBJ1-1; 7 bases are shared with TRBD1. Germline V gene lookup returns CDR1 SGHVS and CDR2 FNYEAQ. After removal of 0 bases from V and 0 bases from J, the junction contained 16 bases not matched to a gene. This CDR3 spans 20 amino acids. The CDR3: CASSLAAPTGSIIMNTEAFF. CDR3 nucleotide sequence: TGTGCCAGCAGCTTAGCGGCCCCGACAGGGTCGATCATCATGAACACTGAAGCTTTCTTT.

This clone was seen just once. The rearrangement links TRBV5-1 to TRBJ1-5; 10 positions match TRBD1. CDR1 is SGHRS, CDR2 YFSETQ, per germline. The CDR3 sequence is 15 residues long. J lost 4 bases, V lost 5 bases, and 6 bases had no gene match. The CDR3 reads CASSTGTGANQPQHF. The CDR3 nucleotides are TGCGCCAGCAGTACCGGGACAGGGGCAAATCAGCCCCAGCATTTT.

This chain uses TRBV12-5 with TRBJ2-1; D is unresolved. The CDR3 totals 14 residues. Trimming took 6 bases from V and 0 from J, leaving 9 bases between them. Germline lookup yields CDR1 LGHNT and CDR2 FRNRAP. Here the CDR3 reads CASGLGNSYNEQFF. The CDR3 region has the DNA TGTGCTAGTGGGCTAGGTAACTCCTACAATGAGCAGTTCTTC.

The V call is TRBV19, the J call TRBJ2-2; 10 bases map to TRBD2. Germline loops: CDR1 LNHDA, CDR2 SQIVND (reference sequence). Trimming cost V 7 bases and J 1 base; bases outside gene matches: 9. The CDR3 covers 17 residues. The DNA for the CDR3 is TGTGCCAGTACCGATCTCCCTAGCGGGAGGAACACCGGGGAGCTGTTTTTT. Its translation is CASTDLPSGRNTGELFF.

The chain recombines TRBV30 with TRBJ2-5, with TRBD1 matching over 9 bases. Germline CDR1 reads GTSNPN; CDR2 reads SVGIG (reference sequence). V shed 6 bases, J shed 11 bases, and the junction held 16 bases outside the gene matches. This CDR3 contains 14 residues. This chain's CDR3 is CACTGTGLPSGQYF. Here the CDR3 DNA reads TGTGCCTGTACCGGGACAGGGCTTCCCTCGGGGCAGTACTTC.

The V gene is TRBV5-1, the J gene TRBJ1-4; unclear D gene. The V gene lost 6 bases and the J gene lost 0 bases, with 9 bases spanning the gap. Germline V gene lookup returns CDR1 SGHRS and CDR2 YFSETQ. The CDR3 totals 14 residues. CDR3 protein: CASKVGATNEKLFF. As DNA, the CDR3 is TGCGCCAGCAAGGTTGGAGCAACTAATGAAAAACTGTTTTTT.

The J gene is TRBJ2-5, the V gene TRBV7-2, with D maybe TRBD2 (6 bases). With 6 bases removed from V and 2 bases from J, the gap between germline ends came to 13 bases. Germline values: CDR1 SGHTA, CDR2 FQGNSA. CDR3 length: 14 amino acids. The CDR3 DNA reads TGTGCCAGCAGGTTGGGCGGGGTACAAGAGACCCAGTACTTC. Amino acids: CASRLGGVQETQYF.

The chain couples TRBV7-8 to TRBJ2-1; D is possibly TRBD1 (6 bases). Trimming removed 5 bases at V and 4 bases at J, with 15 bases between. The length of the CDR3 is 15 residues. Germline CDR1 reads SGHVS; CDR2 reads FQNEAQ. CDR3: CASSTGQSQYNEQFF. The CDR3 DNA follows: TGTGCCAGCAGCACTGGACAGTCGCAATACAATGAGCAGTTCTTC.

The J gene is TRBJ1-1, the V gene TRBV19, with D possibly TRBD1 on 6 matching bases. In germline, CDR1 is LNHDA, CDR2 SQIVND (reference sequence). The length of the CDR3 is 16 residues. Trimming removed 3 bases at V and 3 bases at J, with 17 bases between. The CDR3 reads CASSITGSGSDTEAFF. As DNA, the CDR3 is TGTGCCAGTAGTATCACAGGGTCGGGTTCGGACACTGAAGCTTTCTTT. The full variable domain, in which reference TRBV19 and TRBJ1-1 provide the parts outside the CDR3, is DGGITQSPKYLFRKEGQNVTLSCEQNLNHDAMYWYRQDPGQGLRLIYYSQIVNDFQKGDIAEGYSVSREKKESFPLTVTSAQKNPTAFYLCASSITGSGSDTEAFFGQGTRLTVV.

The chain uses TRBV11-3 and TRBJ2-5, with 7 bases lining up with TRBD1. Germline lookup yields CDR1 SGHNT and CDR2 YENEEA. J was trimmed by 5 bases and V by 4 bases; bases with no gene match: 7. The CDR3 is made up of 14 amino acids. The chain's CDR3 is CASSSGQIGETQYF. The CDR3 DNA is TGTGCCAGCAGCTCGGGACAGATTGGTGAGACCCAGTACTTC.

The chain combines TRBV6-4 with TRBJ2-1; tentatively, D is TRBD2 (5 bases). Germline CDR1 MRHNA, CDR2 SNTAGT. The CDR3 length is 12 residues. V lost 5 bases and J 9 bases, leaving 11 bases between the germline ends. CDR3 nucleotides: TGTGCCAGCAGTCGAACGGGGAGTGAGCAGTTCTTC. This codes for CASSRTGSEQFF.

This clone occurred a few times. The CDR3 protein is CASSFGQPNQETQYF. For the CDR3, the DNA is TGTGCCAGCAGCTTTGGGCAGCCTAACCAAGAGACCCAGTACTTC. V gene TRBV5-6 combines with J gene TRBJ2-5, with D unresolved. The germline V gene encodes CDR1 SGHDT and CDR2 YYEEEE. V lost 2 bases and J 0 bases, leaving 11 bases between the germline ends. There are 15 residues in the CDR3.